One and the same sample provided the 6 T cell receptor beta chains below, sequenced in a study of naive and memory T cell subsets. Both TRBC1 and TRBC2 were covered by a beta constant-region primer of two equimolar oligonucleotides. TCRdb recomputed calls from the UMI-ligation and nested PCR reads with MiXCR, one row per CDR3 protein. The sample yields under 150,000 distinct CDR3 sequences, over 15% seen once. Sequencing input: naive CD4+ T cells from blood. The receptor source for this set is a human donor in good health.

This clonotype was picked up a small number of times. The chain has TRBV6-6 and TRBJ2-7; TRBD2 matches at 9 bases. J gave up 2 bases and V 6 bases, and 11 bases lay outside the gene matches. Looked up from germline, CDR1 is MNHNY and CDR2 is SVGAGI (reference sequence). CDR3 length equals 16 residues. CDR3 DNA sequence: TGTGCCAGCAGCTCACTAGCGGGCCCACTACCCTACGAGCAGTACTTC. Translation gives CASSSLAGPLPYEQYF.

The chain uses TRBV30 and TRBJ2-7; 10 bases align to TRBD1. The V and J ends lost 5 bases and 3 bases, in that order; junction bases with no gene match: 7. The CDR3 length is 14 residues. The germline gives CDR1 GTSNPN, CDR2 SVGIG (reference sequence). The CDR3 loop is CAWARQGAYYEQYF. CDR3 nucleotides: TGTGCCTGGGCAAGACAGGGGGCTTACTACGAGCAGTACTTC.

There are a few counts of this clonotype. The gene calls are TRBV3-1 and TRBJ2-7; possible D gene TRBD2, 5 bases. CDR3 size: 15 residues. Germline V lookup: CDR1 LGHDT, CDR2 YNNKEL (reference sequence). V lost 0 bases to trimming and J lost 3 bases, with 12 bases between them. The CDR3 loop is CASSQDPGEFYEQYF. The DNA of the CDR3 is TGTGCCAGCAGCCAAGATCCCGGGGAGTTCTACGAGCAGTACTTC.

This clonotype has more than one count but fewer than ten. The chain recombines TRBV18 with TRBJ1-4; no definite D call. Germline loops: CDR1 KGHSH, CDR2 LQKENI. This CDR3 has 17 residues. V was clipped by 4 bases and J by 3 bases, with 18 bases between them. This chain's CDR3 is CASSRYGSGDANEKLFF. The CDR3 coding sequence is TGTGCCAGCTCACGGTACGGATCCGGGGATGCTAATGAAAAACTGTTTTTT. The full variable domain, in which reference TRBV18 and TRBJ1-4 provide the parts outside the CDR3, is NAGVMQNPRHLVRRRGQEARLRCSPMKGHSHVYWYRQLPEEGLKFMVYLQKENIIDESGMPKERFSAEFPKEGPSILRIQQVVRGDSAAYFCASSRYGSGDANEKLFFGSGTQLSVL.

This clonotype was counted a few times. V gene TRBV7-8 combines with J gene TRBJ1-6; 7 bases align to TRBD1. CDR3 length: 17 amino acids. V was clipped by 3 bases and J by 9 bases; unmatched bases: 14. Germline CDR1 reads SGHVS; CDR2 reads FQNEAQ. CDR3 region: CASSFTRDRRGFSPLHF. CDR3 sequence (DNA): TGTGCCAGCAGCTTCACCCGGGACAGACGAGGGTTTTCACCCCTCCACTTT.

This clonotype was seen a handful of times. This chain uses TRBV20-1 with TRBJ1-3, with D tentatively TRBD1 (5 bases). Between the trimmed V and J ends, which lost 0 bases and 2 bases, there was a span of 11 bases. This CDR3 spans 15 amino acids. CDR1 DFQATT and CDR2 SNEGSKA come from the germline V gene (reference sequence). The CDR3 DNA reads TGCAGTGCTAGAGATCCCCAGGGAGCTGGAAACACCATATATTTT. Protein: CSARDPQGAGNTIYF.